This section outlines one T cell receptor beta chain sequence together with its context. Assay: immunoSEQ multiplex PCR; the TCRdb copy retains only in-frame clones and omits some. Among approximately 200,000 clones, 84% were seen once, and the ten largest hold 7.8%. The data derive from a study of blood T cell repertoires in COVID-19. Study information: The analysed material was cDNA or gDNA that came from T cells, B-cell-depleted T cells, or PBMCs.

The sequence derives from a woman of 80 years or more with COVID-19, enrolled during active disease. What was sequenced was peripheral blood.

The CDR3 here is CASSEIQSGENEKLFF. CDR3 DNA sequence: TGTGCCAGCAGTGAAATCCAGTCAGGGGAAAATGAAAAACTGTTTTTT. V is TRBV2 and J is TRBJ1-4, with D perhaps matching TRBD1 (6 bases). This CDR3 has 16 residues. Trimming cost V 2 bases and J 5 bases, with 15 bases left between them. Germline loops: CDR1 SNHLY, CDR2 FYNNEI.